Below, one T cell receptor (beta chain) is given with its context. Its cognate antigen is unknown. There are 17 residues in the CDR3. Germline V gene sequence: CDR1 SGHKS, CDR2 YYEKEE (reference sequence). V gave up 4 bases and J gave up 5 bases; unmatched junction bases: 15. The source of the sample is a study of long-term antiretroviral therapy in people with HIV. Study results and limitations: Repertoire dominance by clones expanded before ART was seen at all time points. Compared with controls, HIV repertoires showed narrower CDR3 length ranges.

They ran version v3.0 of the immunoSEQ assay at survey level. Assay used: immunoSEQ multiplex PCR; TCRdb lists only in-frame clones, some missing. The repertoire holds around 40,000 clones, with 86% as singletons. The genes are TRBV5-5 and TRBJ2-7, with 10 positions matching TRBD2. Specimen: unsorted PBMCs, collected just before starting antiretroviral therapy. The clonotype comes from a woman under 30 with HIV. CDR3 sequence (DNA): TGTGCCAGCAGCAGGGTCACTAGCGGGACCCACGTGGACGAGCAGTACTTC. It yields the protein CASSRVTSGTHVDEQYF.